This is a list of T cell receptor beta chains from one sample in a study of cytomegalovirus exposure and HLA in healthy donors. Repertoires were generated with immunoSEQ multiplex PCR, while TCRdb's copy carries only in-frame clones and drops some. This table holds over 120,000 clones. The sequencing sample was made of PBMCs. The receptors were gathered from a male donor in good health and CMV-seronegative. Each CDR3 is given with its conserved first and last residue.

V,J,CDR3
TRBV5-6,TRBJ2-7,CASSFTGIGDEQYF
TRBV30,TRBJ2-3,CAWSTGGAGTDTQYF
TRBV11-2,TRBJ2-1,CASSSLRVPEQFF
TRBV14,TRBJ1-2,CASSPQFGGGFTGYTF
TRBV6-5,TRBJ1-5,CASRPGTGGGQPQHF
TRBV6-1,TRBJ1-2,CASSEGGGYTF
TRBV5-6,TRBJ1-6,CASSPTRGTASPLHF
TRBV5-1,TRBJ2-4,CASSLLSGRNIQYF
TRBV30,TRBJ2-2,CAWDQGNTGELFF
TRBV7-2,TRBJ2-3,CASSATSGGARQYF
TRBV4-3,TRBJ2-4,CASSQEGTGYYGGKNIQYF
TRBV6-5,TRBJ2-5,CASSYWGDPEVETQYF
TRBV9,TRBJ2-5,CASSPMGLAAETQYF
TRBV29-1,TRBJ1-3,CSVLIPGGDGNTIYF
TRBV29-1,TRBJ2-3,CSASGFSTDTQYF
TRBV19,TRBJ2-3,CASESSGVGGAQYF
TRBV6-5,TRBJ2-7,CASSFGQGSYEQYF
TRBV7-2,TRBJ2-3,CASSLKGTGGTSTDTQYF
TRBV4-2,TRBJ2-7,CASSHTLGGTYEQYF
TRBV11-2,TRBJ2-3,CATEGLAGLDTQYF
TRBV5-6,TRBJ2-7,CASSRGSSHEQYF
TRBV6-5,TRBJ2-1,CASRSGTGSRNEQFF
TRBV5-6,TRBJ2-6,CASSFAGANVLTF
TRBV30,TRBJ1-1,CAWSALGGRNTEAFF
TRBV7-3,TRBJ2-3,CASSSAGLAADTQYF
TRBV2,TRBJ1-5,CASAGQPPRQPQHF
TRBV6-6,TRBJ2-7,CASRSTGDPPYEQYF
TRBV30,TRBJ1-1,CAWNGRLGGNTEAFF
TRBV27,TRBJ2-3,CASSLSLAGGSTDTQYF
TRBV7-2,TRBJ2-7,CASSSSLREASYEQYF
TRBV7-3,TRBJ2-1,CASSQGQEYNEQFF
TRBV6-1,TRBJ1-5,CASSAPLGPRVRQPQHF
TRBV30,TRBJ1-6,CAWSLQGRVGNSPLHF
TRBV7-9,TRBJ1-1,CASSQDRNTEAFF
TRBV2,TRBJ1-1,CASSAGRESKLDILGTEAFF
TRBV30,TRBJ2-5,CAWSRGTETQYF
TRBV28,TRBJ1-4,CASSSSGGPYEKLFF
TRBV29-1,TRBJ1-2,CSVEGQGAHGYTF
TRBV7-9,TRBJ1-1,CASSLEGGNTEAFF
TRBV18,TRBJ1-2,CASSPAGVYGYTF